The clone carrying this T cell receptor beta chain occurred a few times. The entry originates in a study of blood T cell repertoires in COVID-19. Study summary: The United States, Italy and Spain provided the acute and convalescent COVID-19 samples. Sources were T cells, B-cell-depleted T cells, or PBMCs; the material itself was cDNA or gDNA.

Germline CDR1 SGHNT, CDR2 YYREEE (reference sequence). This CDR3 has 15 amino acids. Trimming removed 3 bases from V and 4 bases from J; junction bases left unmatched: 8. Seattle's cohort entered during active infection and was followed longitudinally. Per the original data handling: Amplification from reference gene primers served as the basis for estimated nucleated cell counts. Measured with immunoSEQ multiplex PCR; TCRdb has only the in-frame clones, and not every one. V, J and clone size reflect that table, while D and trimming were determined from the DNA. The profile shows 200,000 to 250,000 clones, around 80% of them singletons.

Sequenced material: peripheral blood. The gene calls are TRBV5-4 and TRBJ2-7; 9 nucleotides align to TRBD2. This receptor was identified in a woman older than 75 with COVID-19, enrolled during active disease. Written as DNA, the CDR3 is TGTGCCAGCAGCTCTAGGACTAGCGTGGTGTACGAGCAGTACTTC. It is translated as CASSSRTSVVYEQYF.